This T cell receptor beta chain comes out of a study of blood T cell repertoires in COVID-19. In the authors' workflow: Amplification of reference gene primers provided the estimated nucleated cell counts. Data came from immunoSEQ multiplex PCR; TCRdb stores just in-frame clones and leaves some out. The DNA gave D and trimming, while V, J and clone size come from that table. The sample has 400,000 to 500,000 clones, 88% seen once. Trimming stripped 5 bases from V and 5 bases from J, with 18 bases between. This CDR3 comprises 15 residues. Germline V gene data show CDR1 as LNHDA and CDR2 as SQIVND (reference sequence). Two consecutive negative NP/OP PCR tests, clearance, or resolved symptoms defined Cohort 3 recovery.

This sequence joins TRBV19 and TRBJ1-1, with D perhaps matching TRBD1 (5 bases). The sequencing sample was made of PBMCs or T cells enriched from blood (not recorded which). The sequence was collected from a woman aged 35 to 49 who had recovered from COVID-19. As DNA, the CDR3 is TGTGCCAGTAGTCCCCGGACAAGGGCTGTTACTGAAGCTTTCTTT. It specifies CASSPRTRAVTEAFF.